The next 30 T cell receptor beta chains were all read from a single sample in a study of neurological immune-mediated disorders. From the 5' RACE reads, TCRdb called clonotypes with MiXCR, one entry per CDR3 protein. The sample consists of 53,000 or so distinct CDR3 sequences, 12% of them appearing once. Sequencing was carried out using PBMCs. The receptors shown here come from a woman aged 55 to 70 with HTLV-1-associated myelopathy (HAM/TSP).

This clonotype has a count of ten or more. This chain links TRBV6-1 with TRBJ2-1; 10 nucleotides agree with TRBD2. The germline CDR1 and CDR2 sequences are MNHNS and SASEGT. The V gene end was trimmed by 2 bases and the J gene end by 13 bases; junction bases not matched to a gene: 8. The CDR3 covers 14 residues. In nucleotides, the CDR3 is TGTGCCAGCAGTGAAACCCTTAGCGGGAGGCTTCAGTTCTTC. Its protein product is CASSETLSGRLQFF.

This clonotype was seen many times. This chain connects TRBV7-9 to TRBJ2-1; TRBD1 matches 12 bases. Unmatched junction bases numbered 9, after V lost 5 bases and J lost 7 bases. Germline V gives CDR1 SEHNR, CDR2 FQNEAQ (reference sequence). There are 16 residues in the CDR3. The CDR3 protein is CASSRLRDRGLNEQFF. CDR3 nucleotide sequence: TGTGCCAGCAGCCGACTCCGGGACAGGGGGCTGAATGAGCAGTTCTTC.

This clonotype was seen ten or more times. The chain carries TRBV7-2 and TRBJ2-7; D remains ambiguous. Germline V lookup: CDR1 SGHTA, CDR2 FQGNSA. CDR3 size: 13 residues. V dropped 3 bases and J dropped 2 bases, with 8 bases sitting between them. The CDR3 reads CASSLDRAYEQYF. The CDR3 DNA is TGTGCCAGCAGCTTGGACCGAGCCTACGAGCAGTACTTC.

This clonotype was found many times. The genes are TRBV27 and TRBJ2-1; possible D gene TRBD2, 6 bases. Between the trimmed V and J ends, which lost 7 bases and 4 bases, there was a span of 14 bases. From germline, CDR1 is MNHEY and CDR2 SMNVEV (reference sequence). This CDR3 spans 14 amino acids. CDR3 region: CASTISGDYNEQFF. The CDR3 DNA is TGTGCCAGCACCATTAGCGGAGATTACAATGAGCAGTTCTTC.

This clonotype was recorded many times. The chain joins TRBV12-3 or TRBV12-4 to TRBJ2-1; tentative D call: TRBD2 (6 bases). Between the trimmed V and J ends, which lost 1 base and 2 bases, there was a span of 9 bases. There are 15 residues in the CDR3. For the CDR3, the DNA is TGTGCCAGCAGTTTAGGCGGGGAGCCCTACAATGAGCAGTTCTTC. Translation gives CASSLGGEPYNEQFF.

Note on this clonotype: Sequence at one end of the junction differs from germline and may be a read error. This rearrangement joins TRBV5-1 to TRBJ2-3; tentatively, D is TRBD1 (6 bases). Germline V gene data show CDR1 as SGHRS and CDR2 as YFSETQ. There are 15 residues in the CDR3. This CDR3 is CTSSFAQGGTDTQYF. Written as DNA, the CDR3 is TGCACCAGCAGCTTCGCACAGGGTGGGACAGATACGCAGTATTTT.

This clonotype was seen repeatedly, ten times or more. V gene TRBV29-1 combines with J gene TRBJ2-3; possibly TRBD1 or TRBD2 for D (5 bases each). Germline CDR1 is SQVTM and CDR2 is ANQGSEA. There are 12 residues in the CDR3. V gave up 7 bases and J gave up 4 bases, with 12 bases separating them. CDR3 residues: CSGAGSADTQYF. The DNA of the CDR3 is TGCAGCGGGGCAGGGAGCGCAGATACGCAGTATTTT.

This clonotype appeared many times. The chain recombines TRBV10-3 with TRBJ2-1; 8 nucleotides line up with TRBD1. Germline V gene data show CDR1 as ENHRY and CDR2 as SYGVKD. CDR3 length: 13 residues. Trimming at V came to 2 bases and at J to 6 bases, leaving 0 bases not matched to a gene. CDR3 DNA: TGTGCCATCAGTGAGGACAGGGGCAATGAGCAGTTCTTC. It is translated as CAISEDRGNEQFF.

The V call is TRBV2, the J call TRBJ2-7, with 7 bases that match TRBD2. Germline CDR1 SNHLY, CDR2 FYNNEI. This CDR3 has 14 residues. The junction had 9 bases not matched to a gene; V was cut back by 8 bases and J by 2 bases. Here the CDR3 reads CASAGVTETYEQYF. CDR3 nucleotide sequence: TGTGCCAGCGCGGGGGTGACGGAAACCTACGAGCAGTACTTC.

This clonotype has ten or more counts. DNA for the CDR3: TGTGCCAGCAGTTACTCGACACCCCTGGCCACAGATACGCAGTATTTT. It translates to CASSYSTPLATDTQYF. The genes are TRBV6-8 and TRBJ2-3; no definite D call. CDR3 size: 16 residues. Germline CDR1 and CDR2: MNHGY and SAAAGT. V lost 0 bases and J lost 2, with 12 bases in between.

The CDR3 protein is CASSSEAGANTGELFF. DNA of the CDR3: TGTGCCAGCTCATCAGAAGCGGGAGCGAACACCGGGGAGCTGTTTTTT. The V and J genes are TRBV18 and TRBJ2-2; 8 bases are a match to TRBD2. The CDR3 totals 16 residues. V lost 5 bases, J lost 0 bases, and 5 bases stayed unmatched. CDR1 is KGHSH and CDR2 is LQKENI in the germline V gene.

This clonotype was recorded many times. The gene calls are TRBV7-3 and TRBJ1-3; D gene ambiguous. This CDR3 is built from 13 residues. Trimming removed 5 bases at V and 2 bases at J, with 7 bases between. Germline assignment: CDR1 SGHTA and CDR2 FQGTGA. The chain's CDR3 is CASSPIPGNTIYF. The CDR3 DNA sequence: TGTGCCAGCAGCCCTATCCCTGGAAACACCATATATTTT.

This clonotype was counted at least ten times. The J gene is TRBJ1-2, the V gene TRBV15; D is possibly TRBD1 (6 bases). CDR1 is LNHNV and CDR2 is YYDKDF in the germline V gene (reference sequence). The CDR3 extends over 13 amino acids. V was shortened by 0 bases and J by 7 bases, with 9 bases between the two germline ends. This chain's CDR3 is CATSREQGSGYTF. The CDR3, as DNA: TGTGCCACCAGCAGAGAGCAGGGGTCTGGCTACACCTTC. Combining the CDR3 with reference TRBV15 and TRBJ1-2 gives the whole variable domain DAMVIQNPRYQVTQFGKPVTLSCSQTLNHNVMYWYQQKSSQAPKLLFHYYDKDFNNEADTPDNFQSRRPNTSFCFLDIRSPGLGDTAMYLCATSREQGSGYTFGSGTRLTVV.

Many counts were recorded for this clonotype. The chain is built from TRBV20-1 and TRBJ2-5; 8 nucleotides match TRBD2. Germline V gene data show CDR1 as DFQATT and CDR2 as SNEGSKA (reference sequence). Trimming cost V 1 base and J 5 bases; bases outside gene matches: 9. CDR3 length: 15 residues. The CDR3 nucleotides read TGCAGTGCTAGAGGAGGGACTAGGGGGTGGGAGACCCAGTACTTC. Protein sequence: CSARGGTRGWETQYF.

This clonotype was detected many times. The rearrangement links TRBV15 to TRBJ2-2, with 7 bases identical to TRBD1. Germline V gene lookup returns CDR1 LNHNV and CDR2 YYDKDF (reference sequence). This CDR3 has 14 residues. With 5 bases clipped from V and 5 bases from J, the junction kept 5 bases outside the gene matches. The CDR3 loop reads CATSFLRGTGELFF. DNA for the CDR3: TGTGCCACCAGCTTCCTCAGGGGGACCGGGGAGCTGTTTTTT.

This clonotype was detected many times. The CDR3 loop is CASSPMTSGIYEQYF. CDR3 bases: TGTGCCAGCAGCCCTATGACTAGCGGGATCTACGAGCAGTACTTC. V gene TRBV3-1 combines with J gene TRBJ2-7; 11 bases are shared with TRBD2. This CDR3 is built from 15 residues. CDR1 and CDR2 from the germline V gene are LGHDT and YNNKEL (reference sequence). The V and J ends lost 4 bases and 3 bases, in that order; junction bases with no gene match: 5.

This clonotype was counted many times. In nucleotides, the CDR3 is TGTGCCAGCAGTCAGGTAGGACGGAACTACGAGCAGTACTTC. Translating it yields CASSQVGRNYEQYF. The V gene is TRBV12-3 or TRBV12-4, the J gene TRBJ2-7; no reliable D call. This CDR3 spans 14 amino acids. V lost 5 bases, J lost 3 bases, and 14 bases lay in between.

This clonotype was detected ten times or more. V gene TRBV12-3 or TRBV12-4 combines with J gene TRBJ2-2, with TRBD2 matching 7 bases. V gave up 3 bases and J gave up 0 bases; unmatched junction bases: 13. This CDR3 has 19 residues. CDR3: CASSFRTSFFPSNTGELFF. The CDR3 nucleotides read TGTGCCAGCAGTTTCAGGACTAGTTTTTTTCCCTCGAACACCGGGGAGCTGTTTTTT.

This clonotype has a count of ten or more. This chain connects TRBV20-1 to TRBJ2-5; tentatively, D is TRBD2 (6 bases). CDR1 and CDR2 (germline): DFQATT, SNEGSKA (reference sequence). V lost 2 bases to trimming and J lost 4 bases, with 17 bases between them. The length of the CDR3 is 15 residues. As DNA, the CDR3 is TGCAGTGCTAGAAGTCCCAGAGCCGGGGGAGAGACCCAGTACTTC. Protein product: CSARSPRAGGETQYF.

This clonotype was detected many times. The chain employs TRBV7-9 and TRBJ1-1; TRBD1 is a possible D gene (5 bases). V lost 0 bases to trimming and J lost 1 base, with 9 bases between them. The germline CDR1 and CDR2 sequences are SEHNR and FQNEAQ (reference sequence). CDR3 length: 15 amino acids. CDR3 in amino acids: CASSLARQGNTEAFF. For the CDR3, the DNA is TGTGCCAGCAGCTTAGCCCGCCAGGGGAACACTGAAGCTTTCTTT.

This clonotype has ten or more counts. The chain recombines TRBV29-1 with TRBJ2-2, with D tentatively TRBD1 or TRBD2 (5 bases each). The CDR3 is 12 residues long. V lost 4 bases and J 6 bases, leaving 9 bases between the germline ends. Germline V lookup: CDR1 SQVTM, CDR2 ANQGSEA. CDR3 sequence: CSVGQGAGELFF. The CDR3 DNA reads TGCAGCGTTGGGCAGGGAGCCGGGGAGCTGTTTTTT.

This clonotype was found many times. Here the CDR3 reads CSATQGALNTEAFF. Written as DNA, the CDR3 is TGCAGTGCTACCCAGGGGGCGCTTAACACTGAAGCTTTCTTT. The chain recombines TRBV20-1 with TRBJ1-1; TRBD1 matches at 8 bases. This CDR3 region has 14 residues. Germline V gives CDR1 DFQATT, CDR2 SNEGSKA (reference sequence). Unmatched junction bases numbered 6, after V lost 4 bases and J lost 2 bases.

This clonotype was seen ten or more times. The chain is built from TRBV4-1 and TRBJ2-1, with 10 bases lining up with TRBD2. The germline V gene has CDR1 MGHRA and CDR2 YSYEKL. The CDR3 consists of 17 residues. V trimming: 4 bases; J trimming: 1 base; junction bases outside the gene matches: 7. Written as DNA, the CDR3 is TGCGCCAGCAGCCTTCGTCTAGCGGGAGAGTCCTACAATGAGCAGTTCTTC. It yields the protein CASSLRLAGESYNEQFF.

V is TRBV5-1 and J is TRBJ2-3, with D uncertain. The germline V and J ends were trimmed by 0 bases and 0 bases, with 8 bases remaining between them. In germline, CDR1 is SGHRS, CDR2 YFSETQ. CDR3 length: 15 residues. CDR3 coding DNA: TGCGCCAGCAGCTTGGAAGTCCTTAGCACAGATACGCAGTATTTT. Amino acids: CASSLEVLSTDTQYF.

This clonotype has ten or more counts. The gene calls are TRBV5-1 and TRBJ2-5; no clear D gene. Germline CDR1 is SGHRS and CDR2 is YFSETQ. The CDR3 runs to 14 residues. V was cut by 1 base and J by 2 bases, with 9 bases left in between. CDR3 protein: CASSLSGVQETQYF. Here the CDR3 DNA reads TGCGCCAGCAGCTTGAGTGGGGTTCAAGAGACCCAGTACTTC.

This clonotype has a count of ten or more. This chain joins TRBV5-8 and TRBJ2-1, with 10 bases fitting TRBD2. CDR1 is SGHTS, CDR2 YDEGEE, per germline. After removal of 5 bases from V and 4 bases from J, the junction contained 6 bases not matched to a gene. The CDR3 has 15 amino acids. The chain's CDR3 is CASSIGTSAYNEQFF. The DNA of the CDR3 is TGTGCCAGCAGTATCGGGACTAGCGCATACAATGAGCAGTTCTTC.

V usage is TRBV12-3 or TRBV12-4 and J usage is TRBJ2-7, with 9 bases identical to TRBD2. The CDR3 is 15 residues long. V shed 2 bases and J 2 bases; nucleotides not matched to a gene: 4. The CDR3 DNA follows: TGTGCCAGCAGTTTAAGGCTAGCGGGAACCTACGAGCAGTACTTC. Its protein is CASSLRLAGTYEQYF.

This clonotype was recorded at least ten times. The chain combines TRBV29-1 with TRBJ2-3, with 8 bases aligning to TRBD2. CDR3 length: 13 residues. Per germline, CDR1 SQVTM and CDR2 ANQGSEA. J gave up 3 bases and V 1 base, and 0 bases lay outside the gene matches. The CDR3 sequence: CSVEAGGTDTQYF. As DNA, the CDR3 is TGCAGCGTTGAAGCGGGGGGGACAGATACGCAGTATTTT.

This clonotype came up many times. The rearrangement joins TRBV20-1 to TRBJ2-7, with a weak D call TRBD2 (6 bases). Germline CDR1 is DFQATT and CDR2 is SNEGSKA (reference sequence). Trimming left V 4 bases short and J 6 bases short, with 16 bases between. The CDR3 is 13 amino acids. This CDR3 is CSATRDSSREQYF. In DNA form, the CDR3 reads TGCAGTGCTACCCGGGACTCCTCGCGCGAGCAGTACTTC.

At least ten counts were recorded for this clonotype. The V gene is TRBV7-2, the J gene TRBJ2-7; D is tentatively TRBD1 or TRBD2 (5 bases each). Germline assignment: CDR1 SGHTA and CDR2 FQGNSA. The CDR3 extends over 14 amino acids. V lost 7 bases and J lost 2, with 15 bases in between. CDR3 protein: CASTPARGPYEQYF. The CDR3, as DNA: TGTGCCAGCACCCCCGCTAGGGGACCCTACGAGCAGTACTTC.